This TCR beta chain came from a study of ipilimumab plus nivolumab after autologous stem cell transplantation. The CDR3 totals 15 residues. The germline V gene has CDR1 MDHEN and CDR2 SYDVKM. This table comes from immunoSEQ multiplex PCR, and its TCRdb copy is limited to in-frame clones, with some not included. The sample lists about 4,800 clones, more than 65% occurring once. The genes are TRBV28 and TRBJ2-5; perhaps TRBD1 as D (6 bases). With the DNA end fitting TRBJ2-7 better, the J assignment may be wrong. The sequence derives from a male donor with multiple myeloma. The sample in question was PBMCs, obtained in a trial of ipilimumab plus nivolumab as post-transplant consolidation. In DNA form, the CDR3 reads TGTGCCAGCAGTTTGATCCAGGGCAGGGGCTACGAGCAGTACTTC. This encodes CASSLIQGRGYEQYF.